The 28 T cell receptor beta chains reported below all come from one sample, sequenced in a study of T-cell memory formation after mild COVID-19. TCRdb re-derived calls from the 5' RACE reads in MiXCR, one entry per CDR3 protein. Among 470,000 or so distinct CDR3 sequences listed, 15% to 20% were seen once. Specimen: PBMCs or a T cell subset sorted from them (not recorded which). These TCRs come from an adult woman who had mild COVID-19 (a few samples of this study predate the infection). Cell type and time point are not known.

The chain is built from TRBV30 and TRBJ2-6; no reliable D call. Germline values: CDR1 GTSNPN, CDR2 SVGIG (reference sequence). The CDR3 spans 15 residues. The V gene lost 2 bases and the J gene lost 0 bases, with 8 bases spanning the gap. Here the CDR3 reads CAWSISFSGANVLTF. DNA of the CDR3: TGTGCCTGGAGTATCTCCTTCTCTGGGGCCAACGTCCTGACTTTC.

DNA of the CDR3: TGCAGTGCTAGGCTCCCCGGGTCGAGCACAGATACGCAGTATTTT. Its translation is CSARLPGSSTDTQYF. The V gene is TRBV20-1, the J gene TRBJ2-3; D gene unclear. V was trimmed by 3 bases and J by 0 bases, leaving 13 bases between them. Germline assignment: CDR1 DFQATT and CDR2 SNEGSKA (reference sequence). There are 15 residues in the CDR3.

The rearrangement links TRBV18 to TRBJ2-3, with 7 bases lining up with TRBD1. The trim removed 4 bases at V and 0 bases at J, leaving 4 bases unmatched. CDR1 is KGHSH and CDR2 is LQKENI in the germline V gene. This CDR3 has 15 residues. DNA for the CDR3: TGTGCCAGCTCACGGACAGGATTTAGCACAGATACGCAGTATTTT. Protein sequence: CASSRTGFSTDTQYF. Full variable domain (remainder filled in from reference TRBV18 and TRBJ2-3): NAGVMQNPRHLVRRRGQEARLRCSPMKGHSHVYWYRQLPEEGLKFMVYLQKENIIDESGMPKERFSAEFPKEGPSILRIQQVVRGDSAAYFCASSRTGFSTDTQYFGPGTRLTVL.

The chain carries TRBV15 and TRBJ1-5; perhaps TRBD1 as D (5 bases). There are 15 residues in the CDR3. The V and J ends lost 5 bases and 0 bases respectively, with 11 bases between them. Germline V CDR1 and CDR2: LNHNV, YYDKDF (reference sequence). This CDR3 is CATSLWDGSNQPQHF. CDR3 coding DNA: TGTGCCACCAGCCTCTGGGACGGTAGCAATCAGCCCCAGCATTTT.

The chain couples TRBV9 to TRBJ2-7, with D perhaps TRBD1 (6 bases). V dropped 0 bases and J dropped 4 bases, with 14 bases sitting between them. This CDR3 has 15 amino acids. The germline CDR1 and CDR2 sequences are SGDLS and YYNGEE. In DNA form, the CDR3 reads TGTGCCAGCAGCGTAGGGGAACAGGGTGTATACGAGCAGTACTTC. Residues: CASSVGEQGVYEQYF.

As concerns this clonotype: A junction end diverges from the germline sequence, so it may reflect a read error. This chain connects TRBV7-3 to TRBJ2-3; D call uncertain. Per the germline V gene, CDR1 is SGHTA and CDR2 is FQGTGA. The CDR3 extends over 11 amino acids. This CDR3 is CTSSQDGTQYF. The CDR3 DNA sequence: TGTACCAGCAGCCAAGATGGTACGCAGTATTTT.

The chain couples TRBV12-3 or TRBV12-4 to TRBJ2-2, with unresolved D. The CDR3 is made up of 14 amino acids. Trimming removed 3 bases from V and 1 base from J, with 6 bases in between. The CDR3, as DNA: TGTGCCAGCAGTTTTTCCCGGAACACCGGGGAGCTGTTTTTT. Translation: CASSFSRNTGELFF.

The chain uses TRBV6-2 or TRBV6-3 and TRBJ1-3; D gene uncertain. V lost 2 bases and J lost 0, with 11 bases in between. Looked up from germline, CDR1 is MNHEY and CDR2 is SVGEGT. The CDR3 spans 16 residues. CDR3 in amino acids: CASSYADSTSGNTIYF. In DNA form, the CDR3 reads TGTGCCAGCAGTTACGCGGATTCAACCTCTGGAAACACCATATATTTT.

This clonotype was found a few times. The rearrangement uses TRBV24-1 and TRBJ2-3; tentative D call: TRBD1 (6 bases). CDR3 length equals 13 residues. The V gene's germline CDR1 is KGHDR and CDR2 SFDVKD. V shed 3 bases and J shed 14 bases, with 17 bases lying between them. The CDR3 spells CATSDPSRGALYF. The DNA of the CDR3 is TGTGCCACCAGTGATCCGTCCAGGGGCGCCCTGTATTTT.

The V call is TRBV7-9, the J call TRBJ1-4, with D possibly being TRBD1 (5 bases). CDR3 length: 15 amino acids. V was clipped by 4 bases and J by 4 bases, with 13 bases between them. Germline V gives CDR1 SEHNR, CDR2 FQNEAQ (reference sequence). In DNA form, the CDR3 reads TGTGCCAGCAGCTCGGACGAAGGGGATAATGAAAAACTGTTTTTT. Its protein product is CASSSDEGDNEKLFF.

The chain links TRBV30 to TRBJ2-7, with 9 bases lining up with TRBD1. This CDR3 has 14 residues. The germline gives CDR1 GTSNPN, CDR2 SVGIG (reference sequence). V was pared by 3 bases and J by 3 bases, with 6 bases of the junction left unmatched. CDR3 nucleotide sequence: TGTGCCTGGAGAGAAGGACAGGGGATCTACGAGCAGTACTTC. Translation gives CAWREGQGIYEQYF.

This sequence joins TRBV2 and TRBJ2-3; no clear D gene. Germline V gene data show CDR1 as SNHLY and CDR2 as FYNNEI. Deletions cut 9 bases from V and 4 bases from J, with 14 bases between. This CDR3 contains 13 residues. The CDR3 loop reads CASRLGFADTQYF. Here the CDR3 DNA reads TGTGCCAGTCGACTGGGATTTGCAGATACGCAGTATTTT.

The chain links TRBV20-1 to TRBJ2-3; 13 bases fit TRBD2. This CDR3 region has 16 residues. The trim removed 0 bases at V and 4 bases at J, leaving 4 bases unmatched. CDR1 is DFQATT, CDR2 SNEGSKA, per germline (reference sequence). The chain's CDR3 is CSARDPGLAGSDTQYF. The CDR3 DNA follows: TGCAGTGCTAGAGATCCGGGACTAGCGGGATCAGATACGCAGTATTTT.

The sample holds a few counts of this clonotype. V gene TRBV27 combines with J gene TRBJ1-2, with a weak D call TRBD1 (5 bases). The CDR3 sequence is 13 residues long. V lost 3 bases and J 8 bases, leaving 13 bases between the germline ends. CDR1 is MNHEY, CDR2 SMNVEV, per germline (reference sequence). DNA of the CDR3: TGTGCCAGCAGTTTCCGGGGGAGTGGAGGCTACACCTTC. It translates to CASSFRGSGGYTF.

The chain couples TRBV12-3 or TRBV12-4 to TRBJ2-2, with D tentatively TRBD2 (6 bases). The CDR3 is 13 residues long. V gave up 6 bases and J gave up 3 bases, with 8 bases separating them. The CDR3 sequence is CASRGLYTGELFF. DNA of the CDR3: TGTGCCAGCAGGGGACTCTACACCGGGGAGCTGTTTTTT.

Only a few counts were recorded for this clonotype. The J gene is TRBJ2-7, the V gene TRBV20-1, with D tentatively TRBD2 (7 bases). V was trimmed by 6 bases and J by 4 bases, leaving 16 bases between them. The CDR3 consists of 13 residues. Germline V gene data show CDR1 as DFQATT and CDR2 as SNEGSKA (reference sequence). This CDR3 reads CSAPGRGGYEQYF. CDR3 DNA: TGCAGTGCCCCTGGGAGGGGGGGGTACGAGCAGTACTTC.

This chain links TRBV20-1 with TRBJ2-2, with D possibly called TRBD1 or TRBD2 (7 bases each). Germline lookup yields CDR1 DFQATT and CDR2 SNEGSKA (reference sequence). The V end lost 3 bases, the J end lost 0 bases, and 14 bases lay between the germline ends. This CDR3 has 16 residues. The chain's CDR3 is CSASPGGATNTGELFF. The CDR3 DNA sequence: TGCAGTGCTAGTCCAGGGGGGGCGACGAACACCGGGGAGCTGTTTTTT.

V is TRBV3-1 and J is TRBJ2-7; TRBD1 is a possible D gene (6 bases). From germline, CDR1 is LGHDT and CDR2 YNNKEL (reference sequence). The length of the CDR3 is 12 residues. Trimming took 4 bases from V and 5 from J, leaving 9 bases between them. This chain's CDR3 is CASSRRGHEQYF. The CDR3 bases are TGTGCCAGCAGCCGCAGGGGCCACGAGCAGTACTTC.

This clonotype was seen a handful of times. V and J are TRBV20-1 and TRBJ2-2, with D possibly TRBD1 on 6 matching bases. This CDR3 has 14 amino acids. The germline V and J ends were trimmed by 0 bases and 6 bases, with 11 bases remaining between them. Germline V gene sequence: CDR1 DFQATT, CDR2 SNEGSKA (reference sequence). CDR3 coding DNA: TGCAGTGCTAGAGATGTACAGGGCGCCGGGGAGCTGTTTTTT. Translated, it gives CSARDVQGAGELFF.

The V and J genes are TRBV5-1 and TRBJ1-1, with unresolved D. This CDR3 contains 15 residues. Germline V lookup: CDR1 SGHRS, CDR2 YFSETQ. The germline V and J ends were trimmed by 0 bases and 1 base, with 10 bases remaining between them. The CDR3 sequence is CASSLDGIPNTEAFF. The CDR3 DNA sequence: TGCGCCAGCAGCTTGGACGGGATCCCGAACACTGAAGCTTTCTTT.

This clonotype was counted between two and nine times. This chain joins TRBV29-1 and TRBJ1-2, with D unclear. Between the trimmed V and J ends, which lost 2 bases and 0 bases, there was a span of 7 bases. The CDR3 spans 13 residues. The germline V gene has CDR1 SQVTM and CDR2 ANQGSEA. CDR3 in amino acids: CSVEYAANYGYTF. CDR3 in DNA: TGCAGCGTTGAATACGCAGCTAACTATGGCTACACCTTC.

The sample holds a few counts of this clonotype. The genes are TRBV12-3 or TRBV12-4 and TRBJ2-3, with unresolved D. Trimming cost V 3 bases and J 3 bases, with 4 bases left between them. The CDR3 consists of 12 residues. The CDR3 is CASSFVTDTQYF. CDR3 in DNA: TGTGCCAGCAGTTTTGTGACAGATACGCAGTATTTT.

This clonotype came up a few times. The CDR3: CASSQWTGDEKLFF. CDR3 sequence (DNA): TGTGCCAGCAGCCAGTGGACAGGGGACGAAAAACTGTTTTTT. The V and J genes are TRBV3-1 and TRBJ1-4; 9 bases map to TRBD1. The CDR3 contains 14 residues. J was trimmed by 8 bases and V by 3 bases; bases with no gene match: 4. Germline values: CDR1 LGHDT, CDR2 YNNKEL (reference sequence).

The V gene is TRBV7-6, the J gene TRBJ2-1, with a tentative D call TRBD1 (6 bases). The germline CDR1 and CDR2 sequences are SGHVS and FNYEAQ. The CDR3 consists of 16 residues. Between the trimmed V and J ends, which lost 0 bases and 6 bases, there was a span of 15 bases. The CDR3 is CASSLAGDIGSNEQFF. CDR3 sequence (DNA): TGTGCCAGCAGCTTAGCAGGGGACATAGGGTCCAATGAGCAGTTCTTC.

The sample holds many counts of this clonotype. This chain connects TRBV12-3 or TRBV12-4 to TRBJ2-1, with TRBD2 matching 10 bases. The length of the CDR3 is 14 residues. V dropped 7 bases and J dropped 4; count of bases not matched to a gene: 4. CDR3 region: CASNSGGSYNEQFF. Written as DNA, the CDR3 is TGTGCCAGCAATAGCGGGGGGTCTTACAATGAGCAGTTCTTC.

This clonotype has just a few counts. V is TRBV7-8 and J is TRBJ2-7; 10 bases match TRBD1. The V gene's germline CDR1 is SGHVS and CDR2 FQNEAQ. Germline trimming cut 5 bases from V and 2 bases from J; bases unmatched to any gene: 6. The CDR3 has 15 residues. CDR3 nucleotide sequence: TGTGCCAGCAGCCCAAGCGGGACAGGGGCCTACGAGCAGTACTTC. Amino acids: CASSPSGTGAYEQYF.

This clonotype was counted only a few times. An end of the junction differs from the germline gene, which may be a read error. The chain employs TRBV6-5 and TRBJ1-4; TRBD1 is a possible D gene (5 bases). The germline V gene encodes CDR1 MNHEY and CDR2 SVGAGI. This CDR3 has 16 amino acids. The DNA for the CDR3 is TGTGCCAGCAGTACAGGACTCATGGCAACTAATGAAAAACTTTTTTTT. This gives the protein CASSTGLMATNEKLFF.

The V call is TRBV29-1, the J call TRBJ2-2; D ambiguous. Trimming cost V 4 bases and J 5 bases, with 8 bases left between them. The CDR3 covers 12 residues. Germline CDR1 SQVTM, CDR2 ANQGSEA. The CDR3 nucleotides are TGCAGCGTTGTTCTGGGGACCGGGGAGCTGTTTTTT. Encoded protein: CSVVLGTGELFF.